This T cell receptor beta chain was recovered during a study of blood T cells in healthy people across ages. Findings and limits, study-wide: Higher diversity and more naive CD4+ cells were features of long-lived donors, compared to aged donors. CMV status of donors was unknown, possibly confounding expanded clonotype changes.

In regard to this clonotype: Its cognate antigen is unknown.

It was with a sample-barcoded 5' primer and a J-beta primer mix that a second PCR of about 6 to 12 cycles was run. TCRdb reprocessed the 5' RACE reads with MiXCR, giving one entry per CDR3 protein. Of 760,000 or so distinct CDR3 sequences in the sample, approximately 25% were seen once. The CDR3 extends over 15 amino acids. Per germline, CDR1 SGHTA and CDR2 FQGNSA. V lost 4 bases and J lost 6, with 18 bases in between. This sample was shared with a second study, whose subject was T cells of mothers and their children. That paper states: Donation came from a few healthy Caucasian mothers together with their six children.

V gene TRBV7-2 combines with J gene TRBJ1-1; no reliable D call. The specimen was blood. The clonotype originates from a boy between 10 and 17 years old in good health. The chain's CDR3 is CASSYSSSQSAEAFF. The CDR3 DNA is TGTGCCAGCAGCTACTCCTCCTCTCAGTCTGCTGAAGCTTTCTTT.